This entry lists 21 T cell receptor beta chains sequenced from one sample in a study of shared clonotypes between healthy human individuals. The repertoire was sequenced with immunoSEQ multiplex PCR; TCRdb's copy has only in-frame clones and lacks some. The sample includes about 1 million clones, 65% to 75% seen only once; the top ten take around 1.4%. Sequenced: memory CD4+ T cells sorted from blood. Subset denoted: CD45RA-negative fraction. These receptors were taken from a man between 18 and 35 years old in good health.

The V and J genes are TRBV7-9 and TRBJ1-1; weak D call: TRBD1 (5 bases). Germline V CDR1 and CDR2: SEHNR, FQNEAQ (reference sequence). Trimming shortened V by 5 bases and J by 5 bases, and 15 bases separated the two germline ends. The CDR3 runs 14 residues. The CDR3 loop reads CASSANTEGTEAFF. Here the CDR3 DNA reads TGTGCCAGCAGCGCTAACACCGAGGGGACTGAAGCTTTCTTT.

This clone occurred once. The chain employs TRBV5-6 and TRBJ2-6; D is possibly TRBD1 or TRBD2 (6 bases each). The CDR3 is made up of 15 amino acids. The germline V and J ends were trimmed by 4 bases and 4 bases, with 12 bases remaining between them. Germline CDR1 SGHDT, CDR2 YYEEEE. The CDR3 spells CASSAGHLGANVLTF. The CDR3 DNA sequence: TGTGCCAGCAGCGCGGGACATCTCGGGGCCAACGTCCTGACTTTC.

This CDR3 is CASSLGQPEAFF. The CDR3 DNA reads TGTGCCAGCAGCTTAGGGCAGCCTGAAGCTTTCTTT. V gene TRBV7-2 combines with J gene TRBJ1-1, with D hard to call. Trimming pared 1 base from V and 6 bases from J, leaving 6 bases between. This CDR3 region has 12 residues. Germline loops: CDR1 SGHTA, CDR2 FQGNSA.

V is TRBV7-9 and J is TRBJ2-1; 7 nucleotides align to TRBD1. The junction had 9 bases not matched to a gene; V was cut back by 5 bases and J by 2 bases. The CDR3 consists of 16 residues. Germline V CDR1 and CDR2: SEHNR, FQNEAQ (reference sequence). The CDR3 loop reads CASSATGVRAYNEQFF. The CDR3 DNA is TGTGCCAGCAGCGCAACAGGGGTAAGAGCCTACAATGAGCAGTTCTTC. Looking up the rest from reference TRBV7-9 and TRBJ2-1 gives the full variable domain: DTGVSQNPRHKITKRGQNVTFRCDPISEHNRLYWYRQTLGQGPEFLTYFQNEAQLEKSRLLSDRFSAERPKGSFSTLEIQRTEQGDSAMYLCASSATGVRAYNEQFFGPGTRLTVL.

The chain employs TRBV2 and TRBJ1-2; D not resolved. The CDR3 spans 14 residues. With 1 base removed from V and 4 bases from J, the gap between germline ends came to 10 bases. Germline CDR1 SNHLY, CDR2 FYNNEI. The CDR3 sequence is CASSEGGVSYGYTF. CDR3 nucleotide sequence: TGTGCCAGCAGTGAAGGTGGGGTAAGCTATGGCTACACCTTC.

The rearrangement links TRBV28 to TRBJ2-7; TRBD1 aligns across 8 bases. The germline V gene encodes CDR1 MDHEN and CDR2 SYDVKM. J lost 2 bases, V lost 4 bases, and 4 bases had no gene match. This CDR3 spans 14 amino acids. Written as DNA, the CDR3 is TGTGCCAGCAGTTCGACAGGGGCGGCCTACGAGCAGTACTTC. Its translation: CASSSTGAAYEQYF.

This clone was observed a few times. The J gene is TRBJ1-6, the V gene TRBV27, with D uncertain. The CDR3 is 15 amino acids. V dropped 3 bases and J dropped 0 bases, with 6 bases sitting between them. The germline V gene encodes CDR1 MNHEY and CDR2 SMNVEV (reference sequence). The CDR3 protein is CASSFSSSYNSPLHF. The CDR3 DNA is TGTGCCAGCAGTTTCTCCAGCTCCTATAATTCACCCCTCCACTTT.

Worth noting for this clone: This CDR3 is also generated by other DNA sequences in the sample. V usage is TRBV6-6 and J usage is TRBJ2-3; D is undetermined. This CDR3 has 12 amino acids. Trimming removed 0 bases at V and 5 bases at J, with 3 bases between. Germline V gene data show CDR1 as MNHNY and CDR2 as SVGAGI (reference sequence). In nucleotides, the CDR3 is TGTGCCAGCAGTTACTCGGGAGATACGCAGTATTTT. Its translation: CASSYSGDTQYF.

V usage is TRBV5-1 and J usage is TRBJ2-5, with D possibly matching TRBD1 (6 bases). V lost 6 bases to trimming and J lost 1 base, with 10 bases between them. The CDR3 consists of 13 residues. Germline V CDR1 and CDR2: SGHRS, YFSETQ. In DNA, the CDR3 is TGCGCCAGCACCCGGGACACCCAAGAGACCCAGTACTTC. Amino acid sequence: CASTRDTQETQYF. The full variable domain, with the rest looked up from reference TRBV5-1 and TRBJ2-5, is KAGVTQTPRYLIKTRGQQVTLSCSPISGHRSVSWYQQTPGQGLQFLFEYFSETQRNKGNFPGRFSGRQFSNSRSEMNVSTLELGDSALYLCASTRDTQETQYFGPGTRLLVL.

This CDR3 is CASSPPPNQRGLYNEQFF. The CDR3 DNA reads as TGTGCCAGCAGCCCACCCCCAAACCAGCGGGGGCTCTACAATGAGCAGTTCTTC. This rearrangement joins TRBV5-5 to TRBJ2-1; 8 nucleotides line up with TRBD2. V was pared by 4 bases and J by 3 bases, with 15 bases of the junction left unmatched. CDR1 SGHKS and CDR2 YYEKEE come from the germline V gene (reference sequence). The CDR3 sequence is 18 residues long.

The CDR3 loop is CASSPPVPPSNGYTF. The CDR3 DNA reads TGCGCCAGCAGCCCCCCTGTACCACCTTCTAATGGCTACACCTTC. The chain has TRBV10-1 and TRBJ1-2; D gene ambiguous. Germline CDR1 and CDR2: WNHNN and SYGVQD (reference sequence). This CDR3 comprises 15 residues. The germline V and J ends were trimmed by 6 bases and 6 bases, with 20 bases remaining between them.

The rearrangement uses TRBV4-1 and TRBJ2-3; 8 bases are a match to TRBD2. The CDR3 extends over 15 amino acids. The V and J ends lost 4 bases and 8 bases, in that order; junction bases with no gene match: 11. Per germline, CDR1 MGHRA and CDR2 YSYEKL. The CDR3: CASSRGLGGVGTQYF. DNA of the CDR3: TGCGCCAGCAGCCGGGGACTAGGTGGGGTAGGTACGCAGTATTTT.

The rearrangement uses TRBV11-1 and TRBJ2-2, with 10 bases identical to TRBD1. This CDR3 is 15 amino acids long. Trimming took 5 bases from V and 6 from J; bases not matched to a gene: 6. Germline V lookup: CDR1 SGHAT, CDR2 FQDESV (reference sequence). CDR3 amino acids: CASSRQGAIAGELFF. The CDR3, as DNA: TGTGCCAGCAGCCGACAGGGGGCGATTGCCGGGGAGCTGTTTTTT.

This chain connects TRBV6-5 to TRBJ1-4; TRBD1 aligns across 7 bases. The trim removed 5 bases at V and 4 bases at J, leaving 7 bases unmatched. The CDR3 is 15 amino acids. Germline assignment: CDR1 MNHEY and CDR2 SVGAGI. The CDR3: CASSRGGQVNEKLFF. In DNA form, the CDR3 reads TGTGCCAGCAGTAGGGGAGGACAGGTTAATGAAAAACTGTTTTTT.

This clone was seen a single time. Different DNA sequences within this sample yield the same CDR3. Here the CDR3 reads CASSLGGFTDTQYF. The CDR3 DNA reads TGTGCCAGCAGCTTGGGGGGCTTCACAGATACGCAGTATTTT. V and J are TRBV5-8 and TRBJ2-3, with a tentative D call TRBD1 (5 bases). V lost 0 bases to trimming and J lost 2 bases, with 7 bases between them. This CDR3 spans 14 amino acids. From germline, CDR1 is SGHTS and CDR2 YDEGEE.

This clone was observed once. This sequence joins TRBV5-5 and TRBJ2-1, with 10 nucleotides matching TRBD2. This CDR3 spans 17 amino acids. J gave up 8 bases and V 0 bases, and 11 bases lay outside the gene matches. Germline lookup yields CDR1 SGHKS and CDR2 YYEKEE (reference sequence). In DNA form, the CDR3 reads TGTGCCAGCAGCTTGGACTACGGGACTAGCGTTACCGATGAGCAGTTCTTC. Amino acids: CASSLDYGTSVTDEQFF.

The CDR3 region has the DNA TGTGCCAGCAGCCAAGGCTCGGCGGAAGGCCCCAGGAGCTCTGGAAACACCATATATTTT. It translates to CASSQGSAEGPRSSGNTIYF. The chain joins TRBV4-2 to TRBJ1-3, with D uncertain. This CDR3 has 20 residues. Trimming removed 1 base from V and 0 bases from J, with 22 bases in between. Germline CDR1 reads LGHNA; CDR2 reads YNFKEQ.

The J gene is TRBJ2-7, the V gene TRBV18; 11 bases align to TRBD2. In germline, CDR1 is KGHSH, CDR2 LQKENI. The V and J ends lost 5 bases and 4 bases, in that order; junction bases with no gene match: 13. The CDR3 is 17 amino acids. The CDR3 DNA is TGTGCCAGCTCAGCGCCGGGACTAGCGGAAGGTGGATACGAGCAGTACTTC. This sequence encodes CASSAPGLAEGGYEQYF.

The rearrangement joins TRBV2 to TRBJ2-4; possibly TRBD1 for D (6 bases). Germline V CDR1 and CDR2: SNHLY, FYNNEI. V was cut by 4 bases and J by 6 bases, with 13 bases left in between. The CDR3 totals 14 residues. The DNA of the CDR3 is TGTGCCAGCAGTGGGGGGCCGGTCGGAAACATTCAGTACTTC. Translation: CASSGGPVGNIQYF.

V gene TRBV19 combines with J gene TRBJ2-5; tentative D call: TRBD2 (5 bases). The CDR3 runs 14 residues. Trimming stripped 5 bases from V and 5 bases from J, with 15 bases between. Germline V gives CDR1 LNHDA, CDR2 SQIVND (reference sequence). CDR3 sequence reads: CASSRRVGWETQYF. CDR3 DNA: TGTGCCAGTAGTCGGCGGGTGGGGTGGGAGACCCAGTACTTC.

The chain has TRBV11-2 and TRBJ2-3, with 15 bases lining up with TRBD2. The J segment lost 2 bases and the V segment lost 5 bases, leaving 5 bases of the junction unmatched. CDR3 length: 17 amino acids. Germline lookup yields CDR1 SGHAT and CDR2 FQNNGV. CDR3 sequence: CASSAGLAGGSTDTQYF. CDR3 DNA sequence: TGTGCCAGCAGCGCCGGACTAGCGGGAGGGTCCACAGATACGCAGTATTTT.